This entry describes one TCR beta chain. Its antigen remains unidentified. This sample is drawn from a study of blood T cells in healthy people across ages. Study-wide results and limits: Older age coincided with a roughly linear decline in TCR beta diversity per million T cells. Naive CD4+ cell counts and diversity both ran higher in long-lived than in aged donors.

A second about 7 to 12 cycle PCR used barcoded and J-beta primers. TCRdb passed the 5' RACE reads through MiXCR, listing each CDR3 protein once. The table lists around 870,000 distinct CDR3 sequences, less than 35% of them singletons. V dropped 8 bases and J dropped 3 bases, with 29 bases sitting between them. Germline V lookup: CDR1 LNHDA, CDR2 SQIVND (reference sequence). The CDR3 runs to 19 residues. The TCR sequence derives from a woman older than 75 in good health. The chain is built from TRBV19 and TRBJ2-1; perhaps TRBD2 as D (6 bases). The material sequenced was blood. The DNA of the CDR3 is TGTGCCAGTCACGACGGGTCGGGGGTTGAGATGAAATTCTACAATGAGCAGTTCTTC. Amino acid sequence: CASHDGSGVEMKFYNEQFF. The full variable domain, its missing parts supplied by reference TRBV19 and TRBJ2-1, is DGGITQSPKYLFRKEGQNVTLSCEQNLNHDAMYWYRQDPGQGLRLIYYSQIVNDFQKGDIAEGYSVSREKKESFPLTVTSAQKNPTAFYLCASHDGSGVEMKFYNEQFFGPGTRLTVL.